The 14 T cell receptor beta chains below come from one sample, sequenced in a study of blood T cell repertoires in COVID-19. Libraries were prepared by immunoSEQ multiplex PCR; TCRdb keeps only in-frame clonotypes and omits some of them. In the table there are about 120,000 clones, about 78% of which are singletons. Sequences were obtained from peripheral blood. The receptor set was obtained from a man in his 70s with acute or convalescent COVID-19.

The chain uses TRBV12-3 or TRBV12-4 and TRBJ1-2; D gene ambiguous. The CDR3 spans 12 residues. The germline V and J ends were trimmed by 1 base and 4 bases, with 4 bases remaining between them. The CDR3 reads CASSLGAYGYTF. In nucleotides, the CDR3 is TGTGCCAGCAGTTTAGGGGCCTATGGCTACACCTTC.

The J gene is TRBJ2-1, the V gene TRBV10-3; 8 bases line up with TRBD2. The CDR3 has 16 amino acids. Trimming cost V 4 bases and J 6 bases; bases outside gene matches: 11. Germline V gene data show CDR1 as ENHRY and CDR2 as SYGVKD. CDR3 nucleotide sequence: TGTGCCATCAGTGCCTGGCGGGGGGAGGTTTTCAATGAGCAGTTCTTC. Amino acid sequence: CAISAWRGEVFNEQFF.

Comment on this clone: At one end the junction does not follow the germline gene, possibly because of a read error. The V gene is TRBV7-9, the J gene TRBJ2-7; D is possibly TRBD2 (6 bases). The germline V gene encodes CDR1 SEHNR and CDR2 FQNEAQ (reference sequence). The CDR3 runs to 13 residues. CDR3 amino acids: CASSLWPAGLLGF. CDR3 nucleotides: TGTGCCAGCAGCTTATGGCCCGCGGGACTCCTCGGCTTC.

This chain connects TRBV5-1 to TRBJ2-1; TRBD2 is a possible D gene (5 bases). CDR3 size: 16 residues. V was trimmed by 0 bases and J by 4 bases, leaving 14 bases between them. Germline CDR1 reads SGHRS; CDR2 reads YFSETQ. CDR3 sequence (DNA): TGCGCCAGCAGCTTGGTGTTCGGGGAAACATACAATGAGCAGTTCTTC. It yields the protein CASSLVFGETYNEQFF.

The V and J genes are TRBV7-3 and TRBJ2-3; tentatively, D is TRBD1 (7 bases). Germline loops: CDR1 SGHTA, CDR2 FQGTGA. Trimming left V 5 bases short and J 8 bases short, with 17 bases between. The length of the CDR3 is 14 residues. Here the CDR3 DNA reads TGTGCCAGCAGCCGAGGGGGCGAGGGAGGTACGCAGTATTTT. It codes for CASSRGGEGGTQYF.

CDR3 DNA: TGTGCCAGTAGTTATTCAGCGGGGACGGGCACAGATACGCAGTATTTT. Residues: CASSYSAGTGTDTQYF. V is TRBV19 and J is TRBJ2-3, with 7 bases that match TRBD2. The V gene's germline CDR1 is LNHDA and CDR2 SQIVND (reference sequence). This CDR3 is 16 amino acids long. The V gene end was trimmed by 5 bases and the J gene end by 1 base; junction bases not matched to a gene: 9.

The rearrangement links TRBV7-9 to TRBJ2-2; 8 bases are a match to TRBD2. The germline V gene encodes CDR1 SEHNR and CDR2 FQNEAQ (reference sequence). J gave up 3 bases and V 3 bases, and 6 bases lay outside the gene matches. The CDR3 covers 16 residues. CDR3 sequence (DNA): TGTGCCAGCAGCTTGGGCGGGGGGCGCTACACCGGGGAGCTGTTTTTT. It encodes CASSLGGGRYTGELFF.

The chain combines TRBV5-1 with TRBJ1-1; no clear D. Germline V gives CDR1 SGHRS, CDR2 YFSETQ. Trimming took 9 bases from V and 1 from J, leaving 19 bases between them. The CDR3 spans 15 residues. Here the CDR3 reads CATKQYLNENTEAFF. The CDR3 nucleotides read TGCGCCACTAAACAGTACTTAAATGAGAACACTGAAGCTTTCTTT. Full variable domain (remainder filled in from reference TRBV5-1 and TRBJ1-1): KAGVTQTPRYLIKTRGQQVTLSCSPISGHRSVSWYQQTPGQGLQFLFEYFSETQRNKGNFPGRFSGRQFSNSRSEMNVSTLELGDSALYLCATKQYLNENTEAFFGQGTRLTVV.

DNA of the CDR3: TGTGCCACCAGTGATCCCTCTCCGGGGGGAGGGTACAATGAGCAGTTCTTC. It codes for CATSDPSPGGGYNEQFF. This chain joins TRBV24-1 and TRBJ2-1, with 7 bases lining up with TRBD2. Losses at the gene ends were 3 bases for V and 4 bases for J; bases not matched to a gene: 11. The CDR3 runs 17 residues. Germline values: CDR1 KGHDR, CDR2 SFDVKD.

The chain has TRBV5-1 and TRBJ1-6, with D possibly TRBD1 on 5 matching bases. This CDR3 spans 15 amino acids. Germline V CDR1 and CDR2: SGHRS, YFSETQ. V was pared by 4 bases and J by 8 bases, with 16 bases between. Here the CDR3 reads CASSPSTVVDSPLHF. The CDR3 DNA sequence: TGCGCCAGCAGCCCGTCGACAGTGGTGGATTCACCCCTCCACTTT.

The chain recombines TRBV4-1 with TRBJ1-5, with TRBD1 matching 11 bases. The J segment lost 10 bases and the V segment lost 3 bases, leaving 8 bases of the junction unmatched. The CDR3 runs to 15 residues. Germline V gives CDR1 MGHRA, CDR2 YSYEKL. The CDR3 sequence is CASSHPGQGARPQHF. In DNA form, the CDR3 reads TGCGCCAGCAGCCACCCCGGACAGGGGGCACGACCCCAGCATTTT.

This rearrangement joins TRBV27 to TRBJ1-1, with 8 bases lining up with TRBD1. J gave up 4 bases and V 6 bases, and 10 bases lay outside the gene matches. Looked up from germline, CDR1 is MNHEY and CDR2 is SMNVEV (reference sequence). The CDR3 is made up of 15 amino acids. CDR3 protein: CASSQAGGSGTEAFF. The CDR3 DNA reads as TGTGCCAGCAGCCAGGCAGGGGGCTCGGGCACTGAAGCTTTCTTT.

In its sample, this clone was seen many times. The CDR3 DNA reads TGTGCCAGCAGCGCCCGGACAGCCTCGCAGGAGACCCAGTACTTC. Protein sequence: CASSARTASQETQYF. The rearrangement joins TRBV11-1 to TRBJ2-5, with a possible D match to TRBD1 (6 bases). V lost 5 bases to trimming and J lost 5 bases, with 18 bases between them. Germline loops: CDR1 SGHAT, CDR2 FQDESV (reference sequence). This CDR3 has 15 residues.

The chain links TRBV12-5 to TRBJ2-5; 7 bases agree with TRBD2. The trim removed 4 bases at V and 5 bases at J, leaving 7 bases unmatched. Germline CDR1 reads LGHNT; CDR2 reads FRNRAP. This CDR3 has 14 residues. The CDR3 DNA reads TGTGCTAGTGGTTCCACGGGGGGAGGGGAGACCCAGTACTTC. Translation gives CASGSTGGGETQYF. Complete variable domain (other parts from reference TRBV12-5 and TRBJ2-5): DARVTQTPRHKVTEMGQEVTMRCQPILGHNTVFWYRQTMMQGLELLAYFRNRAPLDDSGMPKDRFSAEMPDATLATLKIQPSEPRDSAVYFCASGSTGGGETQYFGPGTRLLVL.